This T cell receptor beta chain is drawn from a study of cytomegalovirus exposure and HLA in healthy donors. This PCR relied on a set of 60 Vbeta primers and 13 Jbeta primers. The method was immunoSEQ multiplex PCR; TCRdb's version includes in-frame clones alone and lacks a portion of them. The profile shows approximately 200,000 clones, almost 75% of them singletons. Of note for this clone: Its antigen is currently unknown.

Findings of the study overall: Most observed TCR sequences were rare, whereas some public TCRs were detected in many donors. TCR beta V segments were, for the most part, productive about 87% or about 30% of the time in an earlier analysis. A few of the chains that were CMV-associated were confirmed in vitro to be specific for CMV antigens.

The source of this sequence is a woman in her twenties or thirties in good health and CMV-seropositive. Sequencing was performed on PBMCs.

CDR3 region: CASSLASVLREQYF. The DNA for the CDR3 is TGTGCCAGCAGTTTAGCCAGCGTCCTTAGGGAGCAGTACTTC. The genes are TRBV27 and TRBJ2-7; D uncertain. The germline V gene has CDR1 MNHEY and CDR2 SMNVEV (reference sequence). This CDR3 has 14 amino acids. With 2 bases removed from V and 7 bases from J, the gap between germline ends came to 15 bases.